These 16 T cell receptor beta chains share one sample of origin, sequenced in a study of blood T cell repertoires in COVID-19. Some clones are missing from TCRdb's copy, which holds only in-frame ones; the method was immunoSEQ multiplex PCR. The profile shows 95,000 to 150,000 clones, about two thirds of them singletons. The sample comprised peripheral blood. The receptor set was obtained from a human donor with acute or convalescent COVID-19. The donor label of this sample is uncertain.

CDR3 DNA: TGTGCCAGCTCACCACGGTTGACTGAAGGAAACACCATATATTTT. This translates into CASSPRLTEGNTIYF. The chain links TRBV18 to TRBJ1-3, with D hard to call. Per the germline V gene, CDR1 is KGHSH and CDR2 is LQKENI. The germline V and J ends were trimmed by 1 base and 4 bases, with 11 bases remaining between them. CDR3 length equals 15 residues.

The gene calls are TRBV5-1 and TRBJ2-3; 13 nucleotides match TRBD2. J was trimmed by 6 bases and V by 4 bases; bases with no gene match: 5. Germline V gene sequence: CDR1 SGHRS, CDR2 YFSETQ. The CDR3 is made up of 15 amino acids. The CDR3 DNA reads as TGCGCCAGCAGCCCCACTAGCGGGGGGGCGGATACGCAGTATTTT. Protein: CASSPTSGGADTQYF.

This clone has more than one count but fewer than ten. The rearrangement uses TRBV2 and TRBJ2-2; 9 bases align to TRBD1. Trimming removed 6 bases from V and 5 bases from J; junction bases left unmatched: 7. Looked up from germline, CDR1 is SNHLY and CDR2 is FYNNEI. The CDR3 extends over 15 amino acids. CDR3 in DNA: TGTGCCAGCAGCACAGGACAGGGGAGGACCGGGGAGCTGTTTTTT. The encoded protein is CASSTGQGRTGELFF.

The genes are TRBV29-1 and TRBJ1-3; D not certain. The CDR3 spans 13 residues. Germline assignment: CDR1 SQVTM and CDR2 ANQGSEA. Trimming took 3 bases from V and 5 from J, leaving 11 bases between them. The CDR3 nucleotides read TGCAGCGTTGAGTCACTTTCAAGAAACACCATATATTTT. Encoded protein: CSVESLSRNTIYF.

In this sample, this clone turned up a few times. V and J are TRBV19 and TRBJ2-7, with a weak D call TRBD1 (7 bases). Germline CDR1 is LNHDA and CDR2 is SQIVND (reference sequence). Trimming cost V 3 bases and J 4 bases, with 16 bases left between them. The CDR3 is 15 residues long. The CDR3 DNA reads TGTGCCAGTAGTATCGAAGGGGGCGGAGGGTACGAGCAGTACTTC. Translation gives CASSIEGGGGYEQYF.

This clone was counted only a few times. The CDR3 is CASSPTVNGYTF. The CDR3 DNA reads TGTGCCAGCAGTCCGACAGTTAATGGCTACACCTTC. The chain has TRBV2 and TRBJ1-2; maybe TRBD1 (5 bases). In germline, CDR1 is SNHLY, CDR2 FYNNEI. The V end lost 5 bases, the J end lost 6 bases, and 10 bases lay between the germline ends. CDR3 length: 12 residues.

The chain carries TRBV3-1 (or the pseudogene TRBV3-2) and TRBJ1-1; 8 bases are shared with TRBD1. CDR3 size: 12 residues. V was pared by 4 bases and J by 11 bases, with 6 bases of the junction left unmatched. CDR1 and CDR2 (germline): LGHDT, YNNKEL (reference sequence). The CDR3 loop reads CASSLDRGEAFF. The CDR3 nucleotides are TGTGCCAGCAGCCTTGACAGGGGTGAGGCTTTCTTT.

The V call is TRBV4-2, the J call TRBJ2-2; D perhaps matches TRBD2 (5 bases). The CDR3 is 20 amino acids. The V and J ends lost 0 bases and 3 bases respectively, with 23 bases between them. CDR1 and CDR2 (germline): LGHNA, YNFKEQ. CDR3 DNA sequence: TGTGCCAGCAGCCAAGATCGAGGGCGATTTCATATACGTGACACCGGGGAGCTGTTTTTT. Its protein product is CASSQDRGRFHIRDTGELFF.

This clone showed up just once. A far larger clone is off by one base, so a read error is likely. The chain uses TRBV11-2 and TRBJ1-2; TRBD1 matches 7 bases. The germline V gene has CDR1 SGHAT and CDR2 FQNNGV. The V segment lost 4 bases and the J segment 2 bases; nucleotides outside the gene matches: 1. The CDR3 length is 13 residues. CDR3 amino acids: CASSSGQNYGYTF. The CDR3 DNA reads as TGTGCCAGCAGCTCGGGACAGAACTATGGCTACACCTTC.

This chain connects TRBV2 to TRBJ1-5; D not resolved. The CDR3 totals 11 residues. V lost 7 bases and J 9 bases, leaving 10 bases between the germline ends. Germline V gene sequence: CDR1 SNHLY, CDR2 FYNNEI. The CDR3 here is CASTNTGPQHF. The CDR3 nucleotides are TGTGCCAGCACAAACACGGGGCCCCAGCATTTT. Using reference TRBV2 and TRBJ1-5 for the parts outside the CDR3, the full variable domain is EPEVTQTPSHQVTQMGQEVILRCVPISNHLYFYWYRQILGQKVEFLVSFYNNEISEKSEIFDDQFSVERPDGSNFTLKIRSTKLEDSAMYFCASTNTGPQHFGDGTRLSIL.

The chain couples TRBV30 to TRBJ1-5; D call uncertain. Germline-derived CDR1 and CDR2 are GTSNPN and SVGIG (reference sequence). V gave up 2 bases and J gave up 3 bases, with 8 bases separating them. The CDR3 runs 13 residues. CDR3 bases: TGTGCCTGGAGTAAAGGAGACAATCAGCCCCAGCATTTT. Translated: CAWSKGDNQPQHF.

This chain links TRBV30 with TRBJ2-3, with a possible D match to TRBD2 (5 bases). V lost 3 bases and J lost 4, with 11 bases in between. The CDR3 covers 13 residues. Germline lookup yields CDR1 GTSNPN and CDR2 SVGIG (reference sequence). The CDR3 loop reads CAWREVRSDTQYF. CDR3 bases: TGTGCCTGGAGGGAGGTGAGGTCAGATACGCAGTATTTT.

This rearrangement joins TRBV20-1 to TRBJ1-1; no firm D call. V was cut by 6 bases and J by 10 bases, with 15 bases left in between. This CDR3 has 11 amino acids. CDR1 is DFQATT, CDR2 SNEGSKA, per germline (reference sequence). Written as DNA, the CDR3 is TGCAGTGCCGAGTCTGTGTCCATAGCTTTCTTT. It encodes CSAESVSIAFF.

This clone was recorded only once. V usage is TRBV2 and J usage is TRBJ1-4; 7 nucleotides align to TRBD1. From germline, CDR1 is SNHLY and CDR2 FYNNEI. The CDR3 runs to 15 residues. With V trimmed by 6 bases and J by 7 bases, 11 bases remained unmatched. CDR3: CASRGFETGLEKLFF. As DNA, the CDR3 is TGTGCCAGCAGAGGCTTCGAGACAGGGCTTGAAAAACTGTTTTTT.

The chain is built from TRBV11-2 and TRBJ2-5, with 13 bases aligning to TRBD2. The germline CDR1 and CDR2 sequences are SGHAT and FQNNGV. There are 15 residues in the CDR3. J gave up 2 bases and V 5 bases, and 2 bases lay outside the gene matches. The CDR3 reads CASSAGLAGQETQYF. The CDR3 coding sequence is TGTGCCAGCAGCGCGGGACTAGCGGGGCAAGAGACCCAGTACTTC.

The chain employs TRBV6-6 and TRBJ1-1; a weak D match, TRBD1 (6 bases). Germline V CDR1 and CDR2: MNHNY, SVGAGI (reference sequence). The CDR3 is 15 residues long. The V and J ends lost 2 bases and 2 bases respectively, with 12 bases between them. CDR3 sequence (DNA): TGTGCCAGCAGTTACGAGCCACAGGGAAACACTGAAGCTTTCTTT. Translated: CASSYEPQGNTEAFF.